This TCR beta chain was recorded in a study of T cells in Graves' hyperthyroidism and ophthalmopathy. Study-level results: Ophthalmopathy could be told apart from stable hyperthyroidism with a 13 V-J model. Most thyroid-expanded clonotypes above 0.001 were also found in blood.

Of note for this clonotype: Its antigen is as yet unknown.

The CDR3 regions of TCR beta were amplified from RNA transcripts. With the HTBI primer set, the TCR CDR3 went through a first round of RT-PCR. TCRdb re-called the multiplex PCR reads with MiXCR, one entry per CDR3 protein. The table has 600,000 to 700,000 distinct CDR3 sequences, about 45% seen once. CDR3 size: 15 residues. The germline V gene encodes CDR1 DFQATT and CDR2 SNEGSKA (reference sequence). V lost 0 bases to trimming and J lost 0 bases, with 12 bases between them. Investigators excluded patients with uncontrolled infection, other autoimmune disease, pregnancy or lactation. Orbital computed tomography, thyroid ultrasound, serum thyroxine and TRAb, and clinical symptoms together informed the diagnoses.

The rearrangement joins TRBV20-1 to TRBJ2-7; possible D gene TRBD2, 6 bases. The sequence was obtained from an adult man with Graves' disease, either hyperthyroidism or ophthalmopathy (not recorded which). The specimen was peripheral blood or thyroid tissue (not recorded which). The CDR3 is CSARETSGYSYEQYF. The CDR3 DNA sequence: TGCAGTGCTAGAGAAACCAGCGGGTACTCCTACGAGCAGTACTTC.